This T cell receptor beta chain was sequenced in a study of blood T cell repertoires in COVID-19. In the study overall: COVID-19 samples, acute and convalescent, were from the United States, Italy and Spain.

V gave up 1 base and J gave up 4 bases, with 15 bases separating them. The germline gives CDR1 GTSNPN, CDR2 SVGIG (reference sequence). The CDR3 runs to 15 residues. This clone has a single count. Data came from immunoSEQ multiplex PCR; TCRdb stores just in-frame clones and leaves some out. Counted here are under 75,000 clones, roughly 84% occurring once; the ten biggest clones make up less than 6%. The V call is TRBV30, the J call TRBJ2-3, with D unresolved. This clonotype was sampled from an older woman with acute or convalescent COVID-19. Sequencing used peripheral blood. CDR3 in amino acids: CAWSGRFTRADTQYF. CDR3 DNA sequence: TGTGCCTGGAGTGGAAGATTCACCCGGGCAGATACGCAGTATTTT. The full variable domain, rest sourced from reference TRBV30 and TRBJ2-3, is SQTIHQWPATLVQPVGSPLSLECTVEGTSNPNLYWYRQAAGRGLQLLFYSVGIGQISSEVPQNLSASRPQDRQFILSSKKLLLSDSGFYLCAWSGRFTRADTQYFGPGTRLTVL.